What follows are 3 T cell receptor beta chains derived from one specimen sequenced in a study of T cell responses to AZD1222 COVID-19 vaccine. The protocol was immunoSEQ multiplex PCR, while the TCRdb copy is restricted to in-frame clones and leaves out a portion. Of about 140,000 clones listed, more than 75% are singletons. Source: peripheral blood, taken 28 days after the second AZD1222 dose. The origin of the receptors is an adult who received the AZD1222 COVID-19 vaccine.

This clone was seen a handful of times. CDR3 in amino acids: CASSLHSDEQYF. CDR3 bases: TGTGCCAGCAGCTTACACTCGGACGAGCAGTACTTC. This chain uses TRBV7-9 with TRBJ2-7; D is uncertain. Germline CDR1 and CDR2: SEHNR and FQNEAQ (reference sequence). The CDR3 sequence is 12 residues long. V lost 2 bases and J lost 5, with 7 bases in between.

This chain joins TRBV5-1 and TRBJ2-1; no reliable D call. Trimming took 0 bases from V and 9 from J, leaving 16 bases between them. CDR1 is SGHRS, CDR2 YFSETQ, per germline. The CDR3 extends over 15 amino acids. The CDR3 coding sequence is TGCGCCAGCAGCTTGGCCCCGGGCACAGTCGGTGAGCAGTTCTTC. Translated: CASSLAPGTVGEQFF.

The chain couples TRBV3-1 (or the pseudogene TRBV3-2) to TRBJ2-7; the D gene is possibly TRBD1 (6 bases). This CDR3 contains 14 residues. Germline-derived CDR1 and CDR2 are LGHDT and YNNKEL (reference sequence). Between the trimmed V and J ends, which lost 3 bases and 2 bases, there was a span of 11 bases. CDR3 region: CASSQAQGPYEQYF. DNA for the CDR3: TGTGCCAGCAGCCAGGCACAGGGCCCCTACGAGCAGTACTTC.